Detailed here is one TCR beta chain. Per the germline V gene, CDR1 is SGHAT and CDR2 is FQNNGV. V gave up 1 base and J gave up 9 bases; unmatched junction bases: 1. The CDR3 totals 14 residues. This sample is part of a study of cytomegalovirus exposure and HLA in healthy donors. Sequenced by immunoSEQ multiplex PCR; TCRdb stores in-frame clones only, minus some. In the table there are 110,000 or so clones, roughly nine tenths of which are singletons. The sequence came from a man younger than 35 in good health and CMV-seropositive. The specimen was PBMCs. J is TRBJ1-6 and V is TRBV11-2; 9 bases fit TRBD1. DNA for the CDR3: TGTGCCAGCAGCTTAGGGACAGGGGCTTCACCCCTCCACTTT. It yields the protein CASSLGTGASPLHF. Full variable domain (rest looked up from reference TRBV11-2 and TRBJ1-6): EAGVAQSPRYKIIEKRQSVAFWCNPISGHATLYWYQQILGQGPKLLIQFQNNGVVDDSQLPKDRFSAERLKGVDSTLKIQPAKLEDSAVYLCASSLGTGASPLHFGNGTRLTVT.